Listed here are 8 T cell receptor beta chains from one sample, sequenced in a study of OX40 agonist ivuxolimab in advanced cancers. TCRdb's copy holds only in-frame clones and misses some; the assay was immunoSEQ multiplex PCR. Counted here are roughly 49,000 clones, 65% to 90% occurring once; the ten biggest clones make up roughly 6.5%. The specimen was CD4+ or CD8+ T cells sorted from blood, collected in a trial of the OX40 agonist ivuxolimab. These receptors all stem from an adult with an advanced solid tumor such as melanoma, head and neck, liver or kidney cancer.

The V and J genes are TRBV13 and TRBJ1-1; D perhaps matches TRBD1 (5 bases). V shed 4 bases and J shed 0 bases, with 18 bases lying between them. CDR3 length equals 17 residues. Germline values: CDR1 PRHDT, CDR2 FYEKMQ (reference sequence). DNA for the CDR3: TGTGCCAGCAGCTCCATAGATGCGGGACTCATGAACACTGAAGCTTTCTTT. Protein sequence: CASSSIDAGLMNTEAFF.

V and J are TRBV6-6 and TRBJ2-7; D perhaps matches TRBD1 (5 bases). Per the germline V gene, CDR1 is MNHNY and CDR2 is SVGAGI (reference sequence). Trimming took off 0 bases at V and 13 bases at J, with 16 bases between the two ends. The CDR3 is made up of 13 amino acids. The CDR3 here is CASSYSKGAYEYV. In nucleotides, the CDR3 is TGTGCCAGCAGTTACTCGAAAGGGGCCTATGAATACGTC.

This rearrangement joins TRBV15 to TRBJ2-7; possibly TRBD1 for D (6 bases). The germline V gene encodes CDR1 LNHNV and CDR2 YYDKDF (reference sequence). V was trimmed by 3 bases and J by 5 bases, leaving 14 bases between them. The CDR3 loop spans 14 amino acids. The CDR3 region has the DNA TGTGCCACCAGCAGGCAGGGGCAGGATGACGAGCAGTACTTC. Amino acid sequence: CATSRQGQDDEQYF.

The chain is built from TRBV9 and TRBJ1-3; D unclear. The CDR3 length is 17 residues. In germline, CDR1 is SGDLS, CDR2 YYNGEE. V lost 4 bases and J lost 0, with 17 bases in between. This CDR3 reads CASSLPRTGSSGNTIYF. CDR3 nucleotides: TGTGCCAGCAGCCTCCCACGGACGGGGAGCTCTGGAAACACCATATATTTT.

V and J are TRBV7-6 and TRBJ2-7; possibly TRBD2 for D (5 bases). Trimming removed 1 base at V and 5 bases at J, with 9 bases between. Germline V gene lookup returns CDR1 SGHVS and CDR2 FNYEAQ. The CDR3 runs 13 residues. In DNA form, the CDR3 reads TGTGCCAGCAGCTTAGGTCGGGAAGACGAGCAGTACTTC. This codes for CASSLGREDEQYF.

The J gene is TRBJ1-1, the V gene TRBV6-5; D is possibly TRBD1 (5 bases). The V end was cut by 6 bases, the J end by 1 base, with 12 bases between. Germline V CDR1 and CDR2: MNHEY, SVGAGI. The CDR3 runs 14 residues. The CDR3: CASSYTGANTEAFF. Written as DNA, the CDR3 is TGTGCCAGCAGCTACACAGGTGCGAACACTGAAGCTTTCTTT.

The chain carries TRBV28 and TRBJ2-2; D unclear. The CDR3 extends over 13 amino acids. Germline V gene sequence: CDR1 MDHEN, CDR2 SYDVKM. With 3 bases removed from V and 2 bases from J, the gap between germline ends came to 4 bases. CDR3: CASSFLNTGELFF. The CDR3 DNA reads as TGTGCCAGCAGTTTCTTAAACACCGGGGAGCTGTTTTTT.

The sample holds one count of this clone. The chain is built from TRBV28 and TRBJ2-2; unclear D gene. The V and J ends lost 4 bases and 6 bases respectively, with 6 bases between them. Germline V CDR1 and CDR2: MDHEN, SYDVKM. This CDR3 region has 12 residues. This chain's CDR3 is CASSWRSGELFF. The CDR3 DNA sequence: TGTGCCAGCAGTTGGCGGTCCGGGGAGCTGTTTTTT.